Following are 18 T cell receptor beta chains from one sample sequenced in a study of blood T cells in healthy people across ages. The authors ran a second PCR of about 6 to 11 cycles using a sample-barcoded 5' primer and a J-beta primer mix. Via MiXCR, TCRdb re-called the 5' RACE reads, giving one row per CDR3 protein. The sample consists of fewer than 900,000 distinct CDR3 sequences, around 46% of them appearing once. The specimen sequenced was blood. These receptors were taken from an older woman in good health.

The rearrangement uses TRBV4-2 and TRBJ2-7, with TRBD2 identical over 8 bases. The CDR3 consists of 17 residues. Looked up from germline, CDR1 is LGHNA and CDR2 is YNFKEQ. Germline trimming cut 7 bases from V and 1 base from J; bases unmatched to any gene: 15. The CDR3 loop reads CASNAGGVLTPSYEQYF. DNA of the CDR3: TGTGCCAGCAACGCGGGAGGAGTGCTAACCCCTTCCTACGAGCAGTACTTC.

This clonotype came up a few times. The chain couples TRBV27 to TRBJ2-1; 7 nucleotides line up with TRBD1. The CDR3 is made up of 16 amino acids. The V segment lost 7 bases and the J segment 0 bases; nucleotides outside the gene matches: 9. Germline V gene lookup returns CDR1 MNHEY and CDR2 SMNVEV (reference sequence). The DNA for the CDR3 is TGTGCCAGCACCAAAGGGGGCCCGAGCTCCTACAATGAGCAGTTCTTC. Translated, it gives CASTKGGPSSYNEQFF.

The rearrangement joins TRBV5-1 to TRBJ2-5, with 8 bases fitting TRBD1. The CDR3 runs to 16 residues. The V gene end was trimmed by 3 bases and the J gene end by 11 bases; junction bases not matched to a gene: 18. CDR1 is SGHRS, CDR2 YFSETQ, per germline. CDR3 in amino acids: CASSYPQDRVLDVQYF. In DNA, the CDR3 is TGCGCCAGCAGCTACCCGCAGGACAGGGTTTTGGACGTGCAGTACTTC.

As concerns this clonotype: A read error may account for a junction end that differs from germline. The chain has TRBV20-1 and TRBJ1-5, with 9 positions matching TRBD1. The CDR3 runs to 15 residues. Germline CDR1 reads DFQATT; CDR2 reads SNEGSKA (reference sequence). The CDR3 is CSAPGQGYSNRPQHF. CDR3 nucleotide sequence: TGCAGTGCCCCGGGACAGGGATATAGCAATCGGCCCCAGCATTTT.

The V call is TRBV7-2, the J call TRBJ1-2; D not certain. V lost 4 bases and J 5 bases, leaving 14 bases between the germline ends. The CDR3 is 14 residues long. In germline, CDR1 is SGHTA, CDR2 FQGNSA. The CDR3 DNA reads TGTGCCAGCAGCTCCGACATACCGCTATATGGCTACACCTTC. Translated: CASSSDIPLYGYTF.

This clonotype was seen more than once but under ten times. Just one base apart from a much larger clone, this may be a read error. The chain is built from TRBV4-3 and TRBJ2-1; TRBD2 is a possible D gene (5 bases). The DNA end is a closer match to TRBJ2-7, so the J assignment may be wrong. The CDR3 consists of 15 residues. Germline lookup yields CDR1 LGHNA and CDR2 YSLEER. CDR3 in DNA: TGCGCCAGCAGCCAAGACCCTAGCTCCTACAATGAGCAGTACTTC. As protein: CASSQDPSSYNEQYF.

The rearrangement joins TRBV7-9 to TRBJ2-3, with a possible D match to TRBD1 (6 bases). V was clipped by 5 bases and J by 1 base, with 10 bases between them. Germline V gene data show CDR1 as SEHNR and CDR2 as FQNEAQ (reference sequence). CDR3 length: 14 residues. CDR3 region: CASSIKGGTDTQYF. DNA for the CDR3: TGTGCCAGCAGCATAAAGGGGGGCACAGATACGCAGTATTTT.

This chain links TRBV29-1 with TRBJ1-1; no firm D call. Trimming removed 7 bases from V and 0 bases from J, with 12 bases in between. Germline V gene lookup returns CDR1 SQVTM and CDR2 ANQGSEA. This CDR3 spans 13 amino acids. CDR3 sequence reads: CSAGEILNTEAFF. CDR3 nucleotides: TGCAGCGCGGGTGAGATCCTGAACACTGAAGCTTTCTTT.

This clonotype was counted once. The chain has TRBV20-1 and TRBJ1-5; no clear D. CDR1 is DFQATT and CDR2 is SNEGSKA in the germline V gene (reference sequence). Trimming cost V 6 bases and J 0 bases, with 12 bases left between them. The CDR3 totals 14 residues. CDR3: CSARPHSSNQPQHF. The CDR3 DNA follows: TGCAGTGCAAGACCTCACAGTAGCAATCAGCCCCAGCATTTT.

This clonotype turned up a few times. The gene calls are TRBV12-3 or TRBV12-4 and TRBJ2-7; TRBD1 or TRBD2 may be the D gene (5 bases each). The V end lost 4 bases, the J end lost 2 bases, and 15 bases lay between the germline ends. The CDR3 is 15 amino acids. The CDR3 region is CASSSRGEGPYEQYF. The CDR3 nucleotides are TGTGCCAGCAGTTCCCGGGGAGAGGGGCCCTACGAGCAGTACTTC.

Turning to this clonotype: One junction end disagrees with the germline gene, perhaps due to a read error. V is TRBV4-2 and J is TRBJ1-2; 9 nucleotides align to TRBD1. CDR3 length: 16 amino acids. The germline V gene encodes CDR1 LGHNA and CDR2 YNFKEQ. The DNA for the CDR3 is TGTGCCAACAGCCCATCACAGGGGGCAGGCTACTGTGGCTACACCTTC. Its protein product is CANSPSQGAGYCGYTF.

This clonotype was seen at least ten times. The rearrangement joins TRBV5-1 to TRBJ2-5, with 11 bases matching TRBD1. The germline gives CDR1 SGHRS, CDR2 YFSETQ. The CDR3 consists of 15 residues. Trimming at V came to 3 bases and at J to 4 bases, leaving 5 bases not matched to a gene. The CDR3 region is CASSWGQGDPETQYF. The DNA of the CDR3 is TGCGCCAGCAGCTGGGGACAGGGGGATCCAGAGACCCAGTACTTC.

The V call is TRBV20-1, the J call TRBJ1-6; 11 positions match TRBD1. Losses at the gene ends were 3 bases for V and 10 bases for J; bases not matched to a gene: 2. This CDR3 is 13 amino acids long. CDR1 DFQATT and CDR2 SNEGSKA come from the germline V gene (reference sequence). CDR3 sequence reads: CSASWDRGSPLHF. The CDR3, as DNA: TGCAGTGCTAGTTGGGACAGGGGGTCACCCCTCCACTTT.

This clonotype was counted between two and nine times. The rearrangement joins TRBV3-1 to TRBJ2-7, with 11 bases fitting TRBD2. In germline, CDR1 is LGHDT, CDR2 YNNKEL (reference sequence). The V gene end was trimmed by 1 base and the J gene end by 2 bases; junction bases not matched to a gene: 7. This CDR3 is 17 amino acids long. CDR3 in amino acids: CASSQGPSGGFTYEQYF. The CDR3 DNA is TGTGCCAGCAGCCAAGGACCTAGCGGGGGGTTTACCTACGAGCAGTACTTC.

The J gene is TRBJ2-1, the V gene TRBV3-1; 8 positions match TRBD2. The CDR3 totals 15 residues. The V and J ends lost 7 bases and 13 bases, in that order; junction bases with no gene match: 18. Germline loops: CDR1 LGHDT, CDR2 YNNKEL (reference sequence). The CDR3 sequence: CASTLRTSGQETQFF. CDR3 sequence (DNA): TGTGCCAGCACCCTCAGAACTAGCGGACAAGAGACCCAGTTCTTC.

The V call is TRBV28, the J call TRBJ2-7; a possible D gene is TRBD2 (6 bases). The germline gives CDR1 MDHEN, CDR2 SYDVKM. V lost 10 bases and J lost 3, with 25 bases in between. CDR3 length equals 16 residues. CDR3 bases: TGTGCCACACAGACGGAGGGGAGCGCCCATATCTACGAGCAGTACTTC. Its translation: CATQTEGSAHIYEQYF.

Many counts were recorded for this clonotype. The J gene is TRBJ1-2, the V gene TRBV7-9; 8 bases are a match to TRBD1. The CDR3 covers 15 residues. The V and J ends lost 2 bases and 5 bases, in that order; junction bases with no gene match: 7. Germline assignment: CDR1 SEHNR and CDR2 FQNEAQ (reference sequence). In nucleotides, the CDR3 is TGTGCCAGCAGCTTAAAAGACAGGGGAAATTATGGCTACACCTTC. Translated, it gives CASSLKDRGNYGYTF.

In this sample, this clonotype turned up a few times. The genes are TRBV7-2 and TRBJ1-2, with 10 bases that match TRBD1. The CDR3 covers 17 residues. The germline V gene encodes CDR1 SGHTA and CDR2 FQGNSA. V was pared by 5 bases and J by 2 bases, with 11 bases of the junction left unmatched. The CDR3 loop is CASSPQGTGDRNYGYTF. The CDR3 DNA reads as TGTGCCAGCAGCCCTCAAGGGACAGGGGACAGAAACTATGGCTACACCTTC.